This TCR beta chain was captured in a study of OX40 agonist ivuxolimab in advanced cancers. This CDR3 has 11 residues. Trimming removed 9 bases from V and 1 base from J, with 6 bases in between. Germline values: CDR1 MDHEN, CDR2 SYDVKM. Measured with immunoSEQ multiplex PCR; TCRdb has only the in-frame clones, and not every one. The sample has 30,000 or so clones, approximately 80% seen once. Sequencing used CD4+ or CD8+ T cells sorted from blood, obtained in a trial of the OX40 agonist ivuxolimab. The source of this sequence is an adult with an advanced solid tumor such as melanoma, head and neck, liver or kidney cancer. The rearrangement links TRBV28 to TRBJ1-1; the D gene is possibly TRBD1 (5 bases). The CDR3 is CASQGNTEAFF. The CDR3 DNA reads TGTGCCAGTCAGGGGAACACTGAAGCTTTCTTT.